This T cell receptor beta chain derives from a study of spatial heterogeneity in lung cancer. In the study overall: Raw sequencing reads included, on average, more than 8.5 appearances of each unique TCR and UMI combination. Study observations and caveats: Roughly 6.4% of tumor T cells for alpha chains and approximately 13% for beta chains were estimated to be covered. Intratumoral expanded alpha and beta TCR counts were found to track tumor mutation counts.

Time point specified: sample taken at primary tumor resection. Samples were donated by 72 untreated early-stage non-small cell lung cancer patients. Unique molecular identifiers tagged every individual TCR cDNA molecule. TCRdb itself ran the 5' RACE reads through MiXCR, one entry per CDR3 protein. Of around 7,500 distinct CDR3 sequences listed, about 14% are singletons. There are many counts of this clonotype. The antigen is undetermined. The specimen comprised lung tumor tissue, sampled at surgery. The receptor was derived from a male donor with early-stage non-small cell lung cancer.

The CDR3 is CASSEAGLAGVADTQYF. The CDR3 DNA reads as TGTGCCAGCAGTGAAGCAGGACTAGCGGGAGTCGCGGATACGCAGTATTTT. V gene TRBV6-1 combines with J gene TRBJ2-3; TRBD2 agrees at 13 bases. This CDR3 contains 17 residues. CDR1 and CDR2 from the germline V gene are MNHNS and SASEGT. V lost 0 bases, J lost 6 bases, and 6 bases stayed unmatched.